The T cell receptor beta chain under discussion was sequenced for a study of blood T cell repertoires in COVID-19. Turning to the study itself: PBMCs, B-cell-depleted T cells, or T cells provided the cDNA or gDNA that made up the material.

How the authors handled the data: Cell counts per sample came from amplifying reference gene primers. Some clones are missing from TCRdb's copy, which holds only in-frame ones; the method was immunoSEQ multiplex PCR. Clone size and the V and J calls come from that table; the DNA yielded D and trimming. The profile covers some 360,000 clones, with approximately 89% appearing a single time and approximately 4.1% taken by the ten largest. CDR1 is SGHVS, CDR2 FQNEAQ, per germline. Trimming stripped 1 base from V and 1 base from J, with 8 bases between. The length of the CDR3 is 15 residues. Seattle-derived patients entered the study during active infection and were followed longitudinally.

V usage is TRBV7-8 and J usage is TRBJ1-5; unclear D gene. The material sequenced was peripheral blood. The TCR was taken from a woman aged 55-70 years with COVID-19, enrolled during active disease. The CDR3 region is CASSLVLRSNQPQHF. The CDR3, as DNA: TGTGCCAGCAGCTTAGTTCTCCGGAGCAATCAGCCCCAGCATTTT.